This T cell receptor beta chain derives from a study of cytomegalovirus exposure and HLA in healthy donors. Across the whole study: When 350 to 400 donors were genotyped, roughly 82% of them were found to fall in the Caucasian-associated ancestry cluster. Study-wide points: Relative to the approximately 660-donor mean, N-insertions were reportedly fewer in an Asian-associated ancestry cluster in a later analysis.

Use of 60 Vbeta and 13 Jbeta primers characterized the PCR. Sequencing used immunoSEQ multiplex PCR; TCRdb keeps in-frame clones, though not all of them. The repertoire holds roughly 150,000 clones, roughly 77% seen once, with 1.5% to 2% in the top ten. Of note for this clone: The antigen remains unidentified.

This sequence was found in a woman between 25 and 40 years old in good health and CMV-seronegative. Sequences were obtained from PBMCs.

CDR3: CASSVENRGGNTIYF. The CDR3 bases are TGTGCCAGCAGCGTAGAGAACAGGGGTGGAAACACCATATATTTT. The chain uses TRBV9 and TRBJ1-3, with TRBD1 identical over 7 bases. The trim removed 0 bases at V and 3 bases at J, leaving 3 bases unmatched. Germline values: CDR1 SGDLS, CDR2 YYNGEE. The CDR3 is made up of 15 amino acids.